These T cell receptor beta chains were read from a single sample in a study of blood T cell repertoires in COVID-19. Sequencing was performed with immunoSEQ multiplex PCR; in TCRdb, only in-frame clones are kept and a portion is missing. The repertoire consists of under 250,000 clones, with 80% to 85% occurring once and the leading ten covering under 30%. Material: peripheral blood. These receptors originate from a man aged 40-55 years with acute or convalescent COVID-19. CDR3s include the opening cysteine and the closing phenylalanine or tryptophan. A D gene is named only where the DNA matches it firmly. A clone size is listed for some rows: how often the clone was seen (once, few, many), or a class if it is expanded.

CDR3 length,V gene,D gene,clone size,J gene,CDR3 protein,CDR3 DNA
12,TRBV12-5,-,-,TRBJ2-3,CASGSFPDTQYF,TGTGCTAGTGGTTCCTTTCCCGATACGCAGTATTTT
13,TRBV5-1,-,-,TRBJ1-1,CASSYQMNTEAFF,TGCGCCAGCAGCTACCAGATGAACACTGAAGCTTTCTTT
13,TRBV29-1,TRBD2,-,TRBJ2-2,CSVGLVSDGELFF,TGCAGCGTGGGACTAGTTTCTGACGGGGAGCTGTTTTTT
17,TRBV7-6,-,few,TRBJ1-5,CASSLVGTPYSNQPQHF,TGTGCCAGCAGCTTAGTTGGGACACCTTATAGCAATCAGCCCCAGCATTTT
14,TRBV10-2,TRBD1,once,TRBJ2-7,CASRSGTGNYEQYF,TGCGCCAGCAGATCCGGGACAGGAAACTACGAGCAGTACTTC
13,TRBV2,-,-,TRBJ2-7,CASKDLEPYEQYF,TGTGCCAGCAAGGACTTGGAGCCCTACGAGCAGTACTTC
17,TRBV18,-,-,TRBJ1-1,CASYPGSQVFTETEAFF,TGTGCCAGCTACCCTGGGTCACAGGTTTTCACGGAAACTGAAGCTTTCTTT
12,TRBV30,-,-,TRBJ1-1,CAWSVPNTEAFF,TGTGCCTGGAGTGTCCCTAACACTGAAGCTTTCTTT
15,TRBV18,-,-,TRBJ2-1,CASSPLRSHGGEQFF,TGTGCCAGCTCGCCCCTTAGAAGCCACGGGGGTGAGCAGTTCTTC
13,TRBV18,TRBD1,-,TRBJ1-1,CASSRTLDREAFF,TGTGCCAGCTCACGTACCCTTGACAGGGAGGCTTTCTTT